The 8 T cell receptor beta chains listed next were all sequenced from one sample in a study of T-cell memory formation after mild COVID-19. Each CDR3 protein is one row after TCRdb ran MiXCR on the 5' RACE reads. The table shows about 210,000 distinct CDR3 sequences, with under 12% occurring only once. The sequencing sample was made of PBMCs or a T cell subset sorted from them (not recorded which). The receptors originated from a man younger than 35 who had mild COVID-19 (a few samples of this study predate the infection). Cell type and time point are not known.

This rearrangement joins TRBV20-1 to TRBJ2-5; 8 positions match TRBD1. The CDR3 has 14 residues. The germline gives CDR1 DFQATT, CDR2 SNEGSKA (reference sequence). J gave up 5 bases and V 5 bases, and 10 bases lay outside the gene matches. CDR3 in amino acids: CSASGTGISETQYF. The CDR3 nucleotides read TGCAGTGCTTCCGGGACAGGTATCAGCGAGACCCAGTACTTC.

In its sample, this clonotype was seen many times. V usage is TRBV5-4 and J usage is TRBJ2-1; D gene uncertain. V was clipped by 3 bases and J by 7 bases, with 5 bases between them. In germline, CDR1 is SGHNT, CDR2 YYREEE (reference sequence). This CDR3 contains 11 residues. The DNA of the CDR3 is TGTGCCAGCAGCTGGGGTAATGAGCAGTTCTTC. As protein: CASSWGNEQFF. The whole variable domain, filled in from reference TRBV5-4 and TRBJ2-1, reads ETGVTQSPTHLIKTRGQQVTLRCSSQSGHNTVSWYQQALGQGPQFIFQYYREEENGRGNFPPRFSGLQFPNYSSELNVNALELDDSALYLCASSWGNEQFFGPGTRLTVL.

The chain joins TRBV11-2 to TRBJ2-5; 8 nucleotides match TRBD2. Germline V gene sequence: CDR1 SGHAT, CDR2 FQNNGV. V trimming: 4 bases; J trimming: 5 bases; junction bases outside the gene matches: 12. The length of the CDR3 is 16 residues. The CDR3 DNA is TGTGCCAGCAGCTCGGTTTACGGGACTAGTGTGGAGACCCAGTACTTC. It specifies CASSSVYGTSVETQYF.

The chain carries TRBV7-3 and TRBJ2-1; D is perhaps TRBD2 (5 bases). CDR1 and CDR2 from the germline V gene are SGHTA and FQGTGA. This CDR3 comprises 14 residues. Trimming shortened V by 5 bases and J by 2 bases, and 10 bases separated the two germline ends. The CDR3 loop reads CASSPDWTYNEQFF. Here the CDR3 DNA reads TGTGCCAGCAGCCCGGACTGGACCTACAATGAGCAGTTCTTC.

This clonotype was observed many times. The CDR3 is CASSLALSKETQYF. The CDR3 DNA is TGTGCCAGCAGCTTGGCCCTTAGCAAGGAGACCCAGTACTTC. The chain combines TRBV5-4 with TRBJ2-5; D is ambiguous. Deletions cut 0 bases from V and 5 bases from J, with 11 bases between. CDR3 length equals 14 residues. Germline V CDR1 and CDR2: SGHNT, YYREEE (reference sequence).

The chain uses TRBV11-2 and TRBJ2-5; D gene uncertain. The CDR3 runs to 15 residues. The germline gives CDR1 SGHAT, CDR2 FQNNGV. Trimming cost V 1 base and J 1 base, with 10 bases left between them. The DNA of the CDR3 is TGTGCCAGCAGCTTAGTACGAGGAAGCCAAGAGACCCAGTACTTC. It translates to CASSLVRGSQETQYF.

This clonotype was found a few times. V and J are TRBV6-2 or TRBV6-3 and TRBJ1-5; D remains unclear. The CDR3 runs 13 residues. Per germline, CDR1 MNHEY and CDR2 SVGEGT. The V end lost 2 bases, the J end lost 7 bases, and 9 bases lay between the germline ends. The CDR3 is CASSYVAAQPQHF. Here the CDR3 DNA reads TGTGCCAGCAGTTACGTAGCTGCCCAGCCCCAGCATTTT.

This clonotype was seen more than once but under ten times. The chain employs TRBV12-3 or TRBV12-4 and TRBJ1-5, with D possibly being TRBD1 (5 bases). The ends were cut back, 6 bases at V and 2 bases at J, with 14 bases in the middle. CDR3 length: 15 amino acids. For the CDR3, the DNA is TGTGCCAGCAGCACCTGGGGACTCGGCAATCAGCCCCAGCATTTT. It yields the protein CASSTWGLGNQPQHF.